This record concerns one T cell receptor beta chain sequence. Of the isolated RNA, all was reverse transcribed, and so the sequenced material was expressed TCRB transcripts. Clones were read by immunoSEQ multiplex PCR, and TCRdb kept only the in-frame ones, dropping some. The data show about 260,000 clones, 55% to 70% seen once. This entry is derived from a study of beta chain features in type 1 diabetes. Germline V gene data show CDR1 as SQVTM and CDR2 as ANQGSEA. This CDR3 is 18 amino acids long. With 1 base clipped from V and 4 bases from J, the junction kept 15 bases outside the gene matches. The J gene is TRBJ2-1, the V gene TRBV29-1; 8 bases align to TRBD2. Sequenced material: naive CD4+ T cells from blood. The clonotype comes from a man aged 30-40 years in good health. CDR3 region: CSVEVFRSGTSGYNEQFF. In DNA, the CDR3 is TGCAGCGTTGAAGTTTTCAGATCGGGAACTAGCGGTTACAATGAGCAGTTCTTC.